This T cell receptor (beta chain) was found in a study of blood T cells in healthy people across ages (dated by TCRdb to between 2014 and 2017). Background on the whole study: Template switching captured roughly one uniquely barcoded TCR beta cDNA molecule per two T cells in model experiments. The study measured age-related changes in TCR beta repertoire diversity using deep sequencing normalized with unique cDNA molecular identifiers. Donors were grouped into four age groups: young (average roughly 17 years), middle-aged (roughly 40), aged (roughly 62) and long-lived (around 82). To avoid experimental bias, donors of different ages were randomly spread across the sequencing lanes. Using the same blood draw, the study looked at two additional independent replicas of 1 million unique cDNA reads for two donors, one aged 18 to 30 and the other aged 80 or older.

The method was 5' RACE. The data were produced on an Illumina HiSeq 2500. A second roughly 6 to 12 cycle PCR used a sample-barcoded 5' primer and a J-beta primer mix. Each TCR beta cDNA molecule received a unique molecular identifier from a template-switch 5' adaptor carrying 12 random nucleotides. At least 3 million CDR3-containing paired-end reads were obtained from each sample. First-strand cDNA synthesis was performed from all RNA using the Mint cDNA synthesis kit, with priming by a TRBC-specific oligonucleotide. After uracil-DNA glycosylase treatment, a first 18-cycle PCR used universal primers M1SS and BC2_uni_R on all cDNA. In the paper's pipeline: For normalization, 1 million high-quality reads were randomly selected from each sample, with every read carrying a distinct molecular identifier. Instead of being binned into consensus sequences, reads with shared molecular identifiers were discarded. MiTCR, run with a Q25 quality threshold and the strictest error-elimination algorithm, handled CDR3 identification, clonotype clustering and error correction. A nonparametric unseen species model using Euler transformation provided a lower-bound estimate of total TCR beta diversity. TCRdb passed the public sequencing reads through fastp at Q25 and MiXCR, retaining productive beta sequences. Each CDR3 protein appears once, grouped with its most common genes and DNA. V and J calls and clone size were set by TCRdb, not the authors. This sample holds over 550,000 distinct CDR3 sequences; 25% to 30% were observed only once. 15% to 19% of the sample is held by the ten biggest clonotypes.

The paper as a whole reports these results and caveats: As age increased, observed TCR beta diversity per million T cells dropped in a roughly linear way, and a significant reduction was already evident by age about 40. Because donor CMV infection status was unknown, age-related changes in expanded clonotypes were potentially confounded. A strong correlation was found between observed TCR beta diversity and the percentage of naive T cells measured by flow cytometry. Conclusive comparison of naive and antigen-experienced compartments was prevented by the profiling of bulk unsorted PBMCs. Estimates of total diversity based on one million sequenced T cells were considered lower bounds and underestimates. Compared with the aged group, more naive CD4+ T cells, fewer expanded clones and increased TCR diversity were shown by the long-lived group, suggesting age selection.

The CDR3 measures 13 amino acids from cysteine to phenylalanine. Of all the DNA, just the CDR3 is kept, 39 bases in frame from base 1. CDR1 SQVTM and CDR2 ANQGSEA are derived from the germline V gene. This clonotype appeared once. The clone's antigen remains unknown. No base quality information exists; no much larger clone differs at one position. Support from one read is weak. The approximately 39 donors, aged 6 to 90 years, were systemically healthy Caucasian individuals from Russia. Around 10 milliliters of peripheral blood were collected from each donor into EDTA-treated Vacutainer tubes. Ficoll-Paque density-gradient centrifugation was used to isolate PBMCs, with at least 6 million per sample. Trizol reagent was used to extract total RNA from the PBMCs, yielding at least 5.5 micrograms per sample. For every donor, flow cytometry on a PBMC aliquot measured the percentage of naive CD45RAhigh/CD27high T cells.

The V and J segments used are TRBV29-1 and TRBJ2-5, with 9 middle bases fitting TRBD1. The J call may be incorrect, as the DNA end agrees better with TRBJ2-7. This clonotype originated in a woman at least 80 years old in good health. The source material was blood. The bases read TGCAGCGTTGAGGGAGGGACAGGGAACGAGCAGTACTTC. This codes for CSVEGGTGNEQYF.